Listed here are 22 T cell receptor beta chains from one sample, sequenced in a study of T cell responses to AZD1222 COVID-19 vaccine. Sequencing used immunoSEQ multiplex PCR; TCRdb keeps in-frame clones, though not all of them. Among 100,000 to 150,000 clones listed, about 90% were seen once. The source material was peripheral blood, sampled on day 0 of AZD1222 vaccination. The source of these receptors is an adult in good health.

This chain connects TRBV5-1 to TRBJ2-3, with D possibly TRBD2 on 6 matching bases. The V gene lost 0 bases and the J gene lost 3 bases, with 11 bases spanning the gap. Germline-derived CDR1 and CDR2 are SGHRS and YFSETQ. The CDR3 contains 15 residues. The CDR3 nucleotides are TGCGCCAGCAGCTTGGCGGGAGTTGGTACAGATACGCAGTATTTT. This sequence encodes CASSLAGVGTDTQYF.

The chain is built from TRBV11-1 and TRBJ2-5, with 8 bases lining up with TRBD1. V dropped 2 bases and J dropped 4; count of bases not matched to a gene: 3. The V gene's germline CDR1 is SGHAT and CDR2 FQDESV (reference sequence). The CDR3 consists of 14 residues. CDR3: CASSLRTGGETQYF. The DNA for the CDR3 is TGTGCCAGCAGCTTACGAACAGGGGGAGAGACCCAGTACTTC.

The chain carries TRBV7-2 and TRBJ2-7, with 8 bases fitting TRBD2. This CDR3 has 13 residues. Per germline, CDR1 SGHTA and CDR2 FQGNSA. Trimming removed 8 bases from V and 2 bases from J; junction bases left unmatched: 5. CDR3 sequence: CASGRRGAYEQYF. The CDR3 DNA reads as TGTGCCAGCGGACGGCGGGGGGCCTACGAGCAGTACTTC.

This chain links TRBV30 with TRBJ1-3, with TRBD1 matching over 7 bases. This CDR3 comprises 13 residues. The V segment lost 4 bases and the J segment 2 bases; nucleotides outside the gene matches: 2. Per the germline V gene, CDR1 is GTSNPN and CDR2 is SVGIG (reference sequence). As DNA, the CDR3 is TGTGCCTGGACCGGACAGGCTGGAAACACCATATATTTT. Translating it yields CAWTGQAGNTIYF.

V gene TRBV5-1 combines with J gene TRBJ1-4; 7 nucleotides align to TRBD1. Germline V gene lookup returns CDR1 SGHRS and CDR2 YFSETQ. This CDR3 has 15 amino acids. The V and J ends lost 5 bases and 4 bases, in that order; junction bases with no gene match: 8. The CDR3 DNA sequence: TGCGCCAGCAGGCTTTCGACAGGGAATAATGAAAAACTGTTTTTT. Translation: CASRLSTGNNEKLFF.

The chain employs TRBV4-2 and TRBJ2-1; D is perhaps TRBD2 (6 bases). Germline V gene sequence: CDR1 LGHNA, CDR2 YNFKEQ. The V and J ends lost 3 bases and 12 bases respectively, with 24 bases between them. This CDR3 is 16 amino acids long. The CDR3 coding sequence is TGTGCCAGCAGCCAGAGCTATCGGGACTCATCTATGTGGCAGTTCTTC. It encodes CASSQSYRDSSMWQFF.

In the case of this clone: One end of the junction varies from germline; a read error may be responsible. The chain couples TRBV7-7 to TRBJ1-4, with D unresolved. Germline loops: CDR1 SSHAT, CDR2 FNYEAQ (reference sequence). This CDR3 has 13 residues. The CDR3 reads CASSNSRNEKLFF. The CDR3 nucleotides read TGTGCTAGCAGCAACAGCCGTAATGAAAAACTGTTTTTT.

V usage is TRBV6-5 and J usage is TRBJ2-7; 9 bases line up with TRBD2. V was clipped by 0 bases and J by 7 bases; unmatched bases: 10. The CDR3 length is 16 residues. Germline V gene sequence: CDR1 MNHEY, CDR2 SVGAGI. The CDR3 loop is CASSYSGLAGPGEQYF. CDR3 sequence (DNA): TGTGCCAGCAGTTACTCAGGCCTAGCGGGACCGGGAGAGCAGTACTTC.

The chain joins TRBV4-2 to TRBJ1-1; weak D call: TRBD1 (5 bases). The germline V and J ends were trimmed by 0 bases and 2 bases, with 16 bases remaining between them. The CDR3 runs 17 residues. In germline, CDR1 is LGHNA, CDR2 YNFKEQ. The CDR3: CASSQDLGGTVNTEAFF. The DNA for the CDR3 is TGTGCCAGCAGCCAAGATCTGGGCGGGACGGTTAACACTGAAGCTTTCTTT.

The rearrangement links TRBV4-1 to TRBJ2-5; D remains ambiguous. Germline CDR1 MGHRA, CDR2 YSYEKL. Trimming removed 3 bases from V and 5 bases from J, with 7 bases in between. CDR3 size: 12 residues. CDR3 region: CASSQGRETQYF. In DNA, the CDR3 is TGCGCCAGCAGCCAGGGCCGGGAGACCCAGTACTTC.

In the case of this clone: Other nucleotide sequences from this sample produce the same CDR3. The chain has TRBV5-1 and TRBJ2-7, with a tentative D call TRBD2 (5 bases). CDR3 size: 12 residues. Trimming removed 1 base at V and 3 bases at J, with 5 bases between. Germline V lookup: CDR1 SGHRS, CDR2 YFSETQ. The CDR3 region is CASSLRGYEQYF. Here the CDR3 DNA reads TGCGCCAGCAGCTTGCGGGGCTACGAGCAGTACTTC.

The gene calls are TRBV11-3 and TRBJ1-1; no firm D call. CDR3 size: 13 residues. Trimming took off 6 bases at V and 1 base at J, with 9 bases between the two ends. Germline V CDR1 and CDR2: SGHNT, YENEEA. The CDR3 sequence is CASSRQENTEAFF. Here the CDR3 DNA reads TGTGCCAGCAGTCGACAAGAGAACACTGAAGCTTTCTTT.

The chain is built from TRBV5-1 and TRBJ2-5; TRBD1 matches 7 bases. Germline trimming cut 5 bases from V and 1 base from J; bases unmatched to any gene: 2. In germline, CDR1 is SGHRS, CDR2 YFSETQ. CDR3 length: 13 amino acids. CDR3 bases: TGCGCCAGCAGTGACAGGGCCCAAGAGACCCAGTACTTC. Protein sequence: CASSDRAQETQYF.

The V call is TRBV28, the J call TRBJ1-2, with D perhaps TRBD1 (5 bases). The CDR3 is 18 amino acids. Germline V gives CDR1 MDHEN, CDR2 SYDVKM. Trimming stripped 8 bases from V and 1 base from J, with 26 bases between. CDR3 DNA: TGTGCCAGCCGGCCGGGGACCCTTAGCGACAGTCGTAACTATGGCTACACCTTC. Translated, it gives CASRPGTLSDSRNYGYTF.

This chain uses TRBV5-1 with TRBJ1-3; D possibly corresponds to TRBD1 (5 bases). Trimming pared 4 bases from V and 0 bases from J, leaving 14 bases between. CDR3 length equals 16 residues. Germline V gene lookup returns CDR1 SGHRS and CDR2 YFSETQ. CDR3 nucleotides: TGCGCCAGCAGCCCCGGAGGGACCAACTCTGGAAACACCATATATTTT. It specifies CASSPGGTNSGNTIYF.

The chain links TRBV27 to TRBJ2-1, with TRBD1 as a possible D gene (6 bases). The CDR3 runs to 14 residues. CDR1 MNHEY and CDR2 SMNVEV come from the germline V gene (reference sequence). V was trimmed by 8 bases and J by 5 bases, leaving 16 bases between them. CDR3 DNA sequence: TGTGCCAGCGCCGTCGCGACAGGAAACAATGAGCAGTTCTTC. Amino acids: CASAVATGNNEQFF.

This clone came up a few times. This sequence joins TRBV5-4 and TRBJ2-7; possibly TRBD1 or TRBD2 for D (5 bases each). Trimming shortened V by 4 bases and J by 6 bases, and 20 bases separated the two germline ends. The CDR3 extends over 15 amino acids. The V gene's germline CDR1 is SGHNT and CDR2 YYREEE (reference sequence). CDR3 coding DNA: TGTGCCAGCAGCCGACTCGGGACGTCTTCCGGCGAGCAGTACTTC. Protein sequence: CASSRLGTSSGEQYF.

The rearrangement links TRBV5-1 to TRBJ2-2; TRBD2 matches 8 bases. CDR1 and CDR2 from the germline V gene are SGHRS and YFSETQ. Trimming removed 0 bases from V and 3 bases from J; junction bases left unmatched: 4. CDR3 length equals 16 residues. CDR3 loop: CASSLGLAIYTGELFF. CDR3 sequence (DNA): TGCGCCAGCAGCTTGGGACTAGCGATATACACCGGGGAGCTGTTTTTT.

This CDR3 is CASSIGQGIFYEQYF. The CDR3 DNA sequence: TGTGCCAGTAGTATTGGACAGGGGATTTTCTACGAGCAGTACTTC. This rearrangement joins TRBV19 to TRBJ2-7, with 9 bases fitting TRBD1. Germline loops: CDR1 LNHDA, CDR2 SQIVND (reference sequence). Trimming took 3 bases from V and 3 from J; bases not matched to a gene: 6. The CDR3 consists of 15 residues.

The chain couples TRBV6-2 or TRBV6-3 to TRBJ1-6; D is unclear. The CDR3 spans 17 residues. Germline CDR1 reads MNHEY; CDR2 reads SVGEGT. The V end was cut by 0 bases, the J end by 6 bases, with 15 bases between. The CDR3 sequence: CASSYSVRYYGNSPLHF. The DNA for the CDR3 is TGTGCCAGCAGTTACTCGGTAAGGTATTACGGTAATTCACCCCTCCACTTT.

The J gene is TRBJ1-1, the V gene TRBV7-8, with D hard to call. This CDR3 is 13 amino acids long. Trimming cost V 3 bases and J 1 base, with 6 bases left between them. From germline, CDR1 is SGHVS and CDR2 FQNEAQ. CDR3 bases: TGTGCCAGCAGCTTTCAGACGAACACTGAAGCTTTCTTT. Translating gives CASSFQTNTEAFF.

The chain has TRBV29-1 and TRBJ1-5; no clear D. Germline-derived CDR1 and CDR2 are SQVTM and ANQGSEA. The CDR3 length is 13 residues. Trimming took 6 bases from V and 0 from J, leaving 9 bases between them. The CDR3 here is CSVSLGSNQPQHF. CDR3 bases: TGCAGCGTGTCCTTAGGTAGCAATCAGCCCCAGCATTTT.